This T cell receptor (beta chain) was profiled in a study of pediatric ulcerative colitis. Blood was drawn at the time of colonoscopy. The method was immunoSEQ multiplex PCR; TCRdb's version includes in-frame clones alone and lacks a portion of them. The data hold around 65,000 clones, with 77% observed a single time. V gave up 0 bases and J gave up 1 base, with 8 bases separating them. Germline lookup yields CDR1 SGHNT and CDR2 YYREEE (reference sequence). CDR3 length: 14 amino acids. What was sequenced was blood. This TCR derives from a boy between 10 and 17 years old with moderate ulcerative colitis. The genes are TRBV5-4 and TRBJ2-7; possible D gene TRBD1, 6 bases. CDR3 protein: CASSLEQGSYEQYF. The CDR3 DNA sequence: TGTGCCAGCAGCTTGGAACAGGGTTCCTACGAGCAGTACTTC.